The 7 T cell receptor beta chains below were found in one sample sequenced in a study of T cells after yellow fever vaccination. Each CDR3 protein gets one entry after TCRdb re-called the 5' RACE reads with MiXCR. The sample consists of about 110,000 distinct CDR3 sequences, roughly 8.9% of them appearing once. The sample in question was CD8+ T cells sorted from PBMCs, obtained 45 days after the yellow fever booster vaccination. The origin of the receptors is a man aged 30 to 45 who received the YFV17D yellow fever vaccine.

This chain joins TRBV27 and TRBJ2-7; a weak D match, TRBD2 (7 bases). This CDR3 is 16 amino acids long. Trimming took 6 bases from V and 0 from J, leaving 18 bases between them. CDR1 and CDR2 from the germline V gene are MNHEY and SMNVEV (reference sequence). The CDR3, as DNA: TGTGCCAGCAGAAAGCGAGGGGGGGCCATCTCCTACGAGCAGTACTTC. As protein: CASRKRGGAISYEQYF.

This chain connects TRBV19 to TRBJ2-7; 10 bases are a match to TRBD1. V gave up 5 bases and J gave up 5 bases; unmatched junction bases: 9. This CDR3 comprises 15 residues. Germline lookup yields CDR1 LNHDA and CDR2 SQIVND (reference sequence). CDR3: CASSPVDRGFHEQYF. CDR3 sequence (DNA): TGTGCCAGTAGTCCGGTGGACAGGGGGTTCCACGAGCAGTACTTC.

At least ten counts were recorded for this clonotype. This CDR3 reads CASSLVGDEQFF. CDR3 coding DNA: TGTGCCAGCAGCTTAGTGGGGGATGAGCAGTTCTTC. The chain has TRBV11-2 and TRBJ2-1; possibly TRBD1 or TRBD2 for D (5 bases each). V dropped 1 base and J dropped 8 bases, with 6 bases sitting between them. Germline CDR1 is SGHAT and CDR2 is FQNNGV. This CDR3 has 12 residues.

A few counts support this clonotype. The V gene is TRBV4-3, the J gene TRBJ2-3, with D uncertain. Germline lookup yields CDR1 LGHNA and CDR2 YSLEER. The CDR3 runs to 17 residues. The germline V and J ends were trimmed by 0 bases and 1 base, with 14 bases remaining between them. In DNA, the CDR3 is TGCGCCAGCAGCCAAGATCCGGCGTTGGTGGGCACAGATACGCAGTATTTT. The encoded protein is CASSQDPALVGTDTQYF.

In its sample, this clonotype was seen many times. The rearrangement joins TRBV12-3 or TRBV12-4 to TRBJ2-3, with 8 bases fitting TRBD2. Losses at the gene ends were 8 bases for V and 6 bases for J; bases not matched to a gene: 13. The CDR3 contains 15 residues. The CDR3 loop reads CASDSDGLAWDTQYF. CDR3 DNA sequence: TGTGCCAGCGACAGCGACGGACTAGCATGGGATACGCAGTATTTT.

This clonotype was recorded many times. DNA of the CDR3: TGTGCCAGCAGTTTAGCGGGAGCGTCCAATGAGCAGTTCTTC. Protein: CASSLAGASNEQFF. V is TRBV27 and J is TRBJ2-1; 7 positions match TRBD2. V lost 2 bases to trimming and J lost 6 bases; unmatched junction nucleotides: 4. There are 14 residues in the CDR3. Germline CDR1 is MNHEY and CDR2 is SMNVEV (reference sequence).

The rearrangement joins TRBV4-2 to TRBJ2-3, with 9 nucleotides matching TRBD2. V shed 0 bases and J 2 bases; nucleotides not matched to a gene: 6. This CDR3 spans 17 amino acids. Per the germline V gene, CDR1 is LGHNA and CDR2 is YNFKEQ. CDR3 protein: CASSQEVPSGATDTQYF. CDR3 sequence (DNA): TGTGCCAGCAGCCAAGAAGTACCTAGCGGGGCCACAGATACGCAGTATTTT.